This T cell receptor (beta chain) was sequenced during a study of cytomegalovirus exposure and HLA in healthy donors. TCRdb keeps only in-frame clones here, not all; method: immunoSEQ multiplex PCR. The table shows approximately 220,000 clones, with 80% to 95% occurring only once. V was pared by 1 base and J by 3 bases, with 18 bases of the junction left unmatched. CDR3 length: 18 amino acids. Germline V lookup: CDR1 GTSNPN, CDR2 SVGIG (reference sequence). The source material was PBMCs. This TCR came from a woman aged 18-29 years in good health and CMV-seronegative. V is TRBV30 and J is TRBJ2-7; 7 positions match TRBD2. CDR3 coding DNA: TGTGCCTGGAGTGGGGGTGGAGGCGGGGAGCGGGGATACTACGAGCAGTACTTC. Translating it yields CAWSGGGGGERGYYEQYF.